These 18 T cell receptor beta chains share one sample of origin, sequenced in a study of CD4 T cells in relation to SARS-CoV-2 and coronaviruses (dated by TCRdb to about 2021). These receptors have no known antigen. The library was produced with the immunoSEQ multiplex PCR assay. TCRdb carries this immuneACCESS record with in-frame sequences only. Its versions omit some clonotypes, under half of them owing to an unresolved V gene in the studies checked, with the rest unexplained. The sample data list 43,000 or so clones, and roughly 82% of these were observed just once. Over 1.1% of the sample rests with the top ten. The specimen was naive CD4+ T cells from PBMCs, cultured in vitro. The cell subset or site label, read with the paper, signifies: naive CD4+ T cells isolated by negative enrichment. These receptors all come from an adult with COVID-19.

This chain joins TRBV19 and TRBJ2-3; D assignment may be TRBD1 or TRBD2 (5 bases each). Germline CDR1 reads LNHDA; CDR2 reads SQIVND (reference sequence). This CDR3 region has 16 residues. V lost 5 bases and J lost 2, with 17 bases in between. CDR3 region: CASSARDQPFTDTQYF. The CDR3 bases are TGTGCCAGTAGTGCCCGGGACCAACCATTCACAGATACGCAGTATTTT.

The chain uses TRBV28 and TRBJ2-7; D uncertain. Trimming removed 2 bases at V and 2 bases at J, with 13 bases between. There are 15 residues in the CDR3. Germline CDR1 and CDR2: MDHEN and SYDVKM. CDR3 residues: CASSLMALTAYEQYF. CDR3 sequence (DNA): TGTGCCAGCAGTTTAATGGCCCTAACCGCCTACGAGCAGTACTTC.

The J gene is TRBJ2-5, the V gene TRBV5-4; D uncertain. The CDR3 is 14 amino acids. The V gene's germline CDR1 is SGHNT and CDR2 YYREEE (reference sequence). V lost 4 bases and J 0 bases, leaving 10 bases between the germline ends. The CDR3 DNA sequence: TGTGCCAGCAGCCCAACATCGTACCAAGAGACCCAGTACTTC. Translation: CASSPTSYQETQYF. The variable domain in full, with the rest retrieved from reference TRBV5-4 and TRBJ2-5, is ETGVTQSPTHLIKTRGQQVTLRCSSQSGHNTVSWYQQALGQGPQFIFQYYREEENGRGNFPPRFSGLQFPNYSSELNVNALELDDSALYLCASSPTSYQETQYFGPGTRLLVL.

V usage is TRBV19 and J usage is TRBJ2-5, with a tentative D call TRBD2 (6 bases). Per the germline V gene, CDR1 is LNHDA and CDR2 is SQIVND (reference sequence). Deletions cut 6 bases from V and 4 bases from J, with 15 bases between. CDR3 length: 14 residues. CDR3 protein: CASSPGRRGETQYF. CDR3 in DNA: TGTGCCAGTAGCCCCGGGCGGCGGGGAGAGACCCAGTACTTC.

This chain links TRBV27 with TRBJ2-5; 7 bases map to TRBD1. J gave up 4 bases and V 9 bases, and 8 bases lay outside the gene matches. The CDR3 runs 13 residues. Germline-derived CDR1 and CDR2 are MNHEY and SMNVEV (reference sequence). The CDR3 DNA reads TGTGCCAGTCGACAAGGGGGCGGAGAGACCCAGTACTTC. The encoded protein is CASRQGGGETQYF.

In nucleotides, the CDR3 is TGTGCCAGCGCCATAAACAGGGGCCGAGAGACCCAGTACTTC. As protein: CASAINRGRETQYF. The chain joins TRBV7-9 to TRBJ2-5, with TRBD1 matching 7 bases. Per the germline V gene, CDR1 is SEHNR and CDR2 is FQNEAQ (reference sequence). The CDR3 extends over 14 amino acids. Trimming removed 8 bases from V and 4 bases from J; junction bases left unmatched: 10.

The chain recombines TRBV7-9 with TRBJ1-1, with D uncertain. CDR1 and CDR2 (germline): SEHNR, FQNEAQ (reference sequence). The V end was cut by 5 bases, the J end by 2 bases, with 9 bases between. This CDR3 contains 13 residues. The CDR3 spells CASSGSVNTEAFF. For the CDR3, the DNA is TGTGCCAGCAGCGGCTCAGTCAACACTGAAGCTTTCTTT.

The chain recombines TRBV6-2 or TRBV6-3 with TRBJ2-1, with TRBD1 identical over 7 bases. The J segment lost 5 bases and the V segment lost 2 bases, leaving 9 bases of the junction unmatched. The CDR3 extends over 16 amino acids. Germline V gene lookup returns CDR1 MNHEY and CDR2 SVGEGT. CDR3 residues: CASSYPPTGLNNEQFF. The CDR3 nucleotides are TGTGCCAGCAGTTACCCACCGACAGGGTTAAACAATGAGCAGTTCTTC.

This sequence joins TRBV14 and TRBJ1-1; the D gene is possibly TRBD1 (6 bases). Looked up from germline, CDR1 is SGHDN and CDR2 is FVKESK. Trimming removed 3 bases from V and 6 bases from J, with 14 bases in between. The CDR3 sequence is 14 residues long. DNA for the CDR3: TGTGCCAGCAGCCAGAAAGGGGGTTTCGCTGAAGCTTTCTTT. Its protein product is CASSQKGGFAEAFF.

The chain joins TRBV7-2 to TRBJ1-5; D is undetermined. The germline V and J ends were trimmed by 0 bases and 5 bases, with 8 bases remaining between them. CDR3 length: 14 amino acids. The V gene's germline CDR1 is SGHTA and CDR2 FQGNSA. The CDR3 DNA reads as TGTGCCAGCAGCTTAGCTCGGGTTCATCAGCCCCAGCATTTT. Protein sequence: CASSLARVHQPQHF.

This clone was picked up a small number of times. The junction does not match germline at one end; this may be a read error. The rearrangement joins TRBV7-7 to TRBJ2-5, with 10 positions matching TRBD2. The CDR3 loop spans 15 amino acids. Germline V CDR1 and CDR2: SSHAT, FNYEAQ (reference sequence). CDR3 sequence: CASSLASGRVETQYF. The CDR3 nucleotides read TGTGCTAGCAGCTTAGCTAGCGGGAGAGTGGAGACCCAGTACTTC.

The chain carries TRBV5-1 and TRBJ2-5, with TRBD2 matching 11 bases. J was trimmed by 2 bases and V by 3 bases; bases with no gene match: 3. Germline V CDR1 and CDR2: SGHRS, YFSETQ. The CDR3 has 15 amino acids. The CDR3 DNA reads as TGCGCCAGCAGCTCGGGACTAGCGGCACAAGAGACCCAGTACTTC. Its translation: CASSSGLAAQETQYF.

This clone came up once. The chain has TRBV4-1 and TRBJ2-5; TRBD2 is a possible D gene (6 bases). CDR1 and CDR2 (germline): MGHRA, YSYEKL. This CDR3 spans 14 amino acids. V was clipped by 1 base and J by 5 bases, with 11 bases between them. As DNA, the CDR3 is TGCGCCAGCAGCCAAGGACTAGTGGGGGAGACCCAGTACTTC. Translated: CASSQGLVGETQYF.

The chain links TRBV29-1 to TRBJ1-1; D gene unclear. Germline CDR1 reads SQVTM; CDR2 reads ANQGSEA. The CDR3 consists of 11 residues. V shed 6 bases and J shed 1 base, with 6 bases lying between them. CDR3 residues: CSVLRNTEAFF. The CDR3, as DNA: TGCAGCGTCCTCAGGAACACTGAAGCTTTCTTT.

The V call is TRBV9, the J call TRBJ1-3, with D unresolved. V was pared by 4 bases and J by 0 bases, with 11 bases between. The CDR3 spans 15 residues. CDR1 is SGDLS, CDR2 YYNGEE, per germline. The CDR3 is CASSNLLTSGNTIYF. The DNA of the CDR3 is TGTGCCAGCAGCAATCTCCTCACCTCTGGAAACACCATATATTTT.

V is TRBV25-1 and J is TRBJ1-5; D gene uncertain. The ends were cut back, 1 base at V and 6 bases at J, with 4 bases in the middle. Germline lookup yields CDR1 MGHDK and CDR2 SYGVNS. The CDR3 consists of 12 residues. CDR3: CASSESGQPQHF. CDR3 DNA sequence: TGTGCCAGCAGTGAATCTGGTCAGCCCCAGCATTTT.

This clone was detected once. The chain is built from TRBV28 and TRBJ2-4; 7 bases line up with TRBD2. Germline-derived CDR1 and CDR2 are MDHEN and SYDVKM. The V segment lost 2 bases and the J segment 7 bases; nucleotides outside the gene matches: 11. The CDR3 consists of 16 residues. DNA of the CDR3: TGTGCCAGCAGTTTACCCCTAGCGGCGAGCCGCAACATTCAGTACTTC. Protein sequence: CASSLPLAASRNIQYF.

In its sample, this clone was seen a few times. The sample has other DNA sequences that encode this CDR3 too. The gene calls are TRBV6-4 and TRBJ2-2; D gene uncertain. CDR1 and CDR2 from the germline V gene are MRHNA and SNTAGT. This CDR3 is 13 amino acids long. V lost 0 bases, J lost 3 bases, and 2 bases lay in between. CDR3 region: CASSDSDTGELFF. CDR3 DNA sequence: TGTGCCAGCAGTGACTCCGACACCGGGGAGCTGTTTTTT.